This TCR beta chain was found in a study of blood T cell repertoires in COVID-19. About the study: From T cells, B-cell-depleted T cells, or PBMCs came the material, which was cDNA or gDNA.

Measured with immunoSEQ multiplex PCR; TCRdb has only the in-frame clones, and not every one. The table records about 97,000 clones, 87% of them present only once. The ends were cut back, 0 bases at V and 6 bases at J, with 14 bases in the middle. Germline CDR1 LGHNA, CDR2 YSLEER. The CDR3 extends over 16 amino acids. V gene TRBV4-3 combines with J gene TRBJ2-2, with D perhaps TRBD1 (5 bases). The source material was peripheral blood. This clonotype was obtained from a man over 45 with active COVID-19. CDR3 residues: CASSQDWSQVSGELFF. The CDR3 nucleotides read TGCGCCAGCAGCCAAGATTGGTCACAGGTTTCCGGGGAGCTGTTTTTT.